The 14 T cell receptor beta chains in this list originate from one sample, sequenced in a study of human T cells and chemical hapten exposure. TCRdb passed the RACE reads through MiXCR, listing each CDR3 protein once. The repertoire holds tens of thousands of distinct CDR3 sequences, with around a tenth as singletons. Time point noted: patch test 2, 6 weeks after DPC sensitization. Described treatment: therapeutic diphenylcyclopropenone sensitization with weekly scalp DPC. Sequenced here: whole blood, sampled in connection with sensitization to the hapten diphenylcyclopropenone (DPC). The receptors were gathered from a man younger than 30 with alopecia areata. Some clones in this sample may be carry-over from other donors' samples.

The rearrangement links TRBV6-5 to TRBJ2-7, with TRBD2 matching over 9 bases. This CDR3 spans 16 amino acids. Germline CDR1 and CDR2: MNHEY and SVGAGI. Losses at the gene ends were 5 bases for V and 1 base for J; bases not matched to a gene: 9. CDR3 DNA: TGTGCCAGCAGTCAACTCTTAGCGGGGGCATCCTACGAGCAGTACTTC. This encodes CASSQLLAGASYEQYF.

V and J are TRBV6-5 and TRBJ2-3; no clear D. The germline V and J ends were trimmed by 7 bases and 2 bases, with 10 bases remaining between them. CDR1 and CDR2 (germline): MNHEY, SVGAGI. The CDR3 loop spans 13 amino acids. CDR3 residues: CASTGPHTDTQYF. As DNA, the CDR3 is TGTGCCAGCACGGGCCCACACACAGATACGCAGTATTTT.

This clonotype was counted many times. The V gene is TRBV20-1, the J gene TRBJ1-5; tentative D call: TRBD1 (6 bases). V was cut by 4 bases and J by 4 bases, with 8 bases left in between. The germline V gene encodes CDR1 DFQATT and CDR2 SNEGSKA (reference sequence). This CDR3 has 12 residues. Here the CDR3 reads CSATDRNQPQHF. As DNA, the CDR3 is TGCAGTGCTACCGACAGGAATCAGCCCCAGCATTTT.

This clonotype occurred a few times. This chain links TRBV6-5 with TRBJ2-3; a possible D gene is TRBD1 (5 bases). Trimming stripped 2 bases from V and 8 bases from J, with 14 bases between. CDR1 is MNHEY and CDR2 is SVGAGI in the germline V gene. This CDR3 is built from 14 residues. CDR3 coding DNA: TGTGCCAGCAGTTACAAATCTGGGGCTGGTACGCAGTATTTT. It yields the protein CASSYKSGAGTQYF.

This clonotype was detected only a few times. The rearrangement links TRBV11-2 to TRBJ2-7; D ambiguous. V shed 1 base and J shed 1 base, with 8 bases lying between them. The germline CDR1 and CDR2 sequences are SGHAT and FQNNGV. The CDR3 loop spans 14 amino acids. The CDR3 DNA reads as TGTGCCAGCAGCTTAGTGAGAGGTTCCTACGAGCAGTACTTC. Amino acid sequence: CASSLVRGSYEQYF. Based on the CDR3 plus reference TRBV11-2 and TRBJ2-7, the full variable domain is EAGVAQSPRYKIIEKRQSVAFWCNPISGHATLYWYQQILGQGPKLLIQFQNNGVVDDSQLPKDRFSAERLKGVDSTLKIQPAKLEDSAVYLCASSLVRGSYEQYFGPGTRLTVT.

The CDR3 sequence is CASSLVISETQYF. Here the CDR3 DNA reads TGTGCCAGCAGCTTAGTCATCTCAGAGACCCAGTACTTC. The gene calls are TRBV7-2 and TRBJ2-5; D is undetermined. The germline V gene encodes CDR1 SGHTA and CDR2 FQGNSA. V dropped 1 base and J dropped 4 bases, with 7 bases sitting between them. The CDR3 totals 13 residues. The complete variable domain, with remaining parts taken from reference TRBV7-2 and TRBJ2-5, reads GAGVSQSPSNKVTEKGKDVELRCDPISGHTALYWYRQSLGQGLEFLIYFQGNSAPDKSGLPSDRFSAERTGGSVSTLTIQRTQQEDSAVYLCASSLVISETQYFGPGTRLLVL.

This clonotype was found many times. This sequence joins TRBV18 and TRBJ1-1; D remains unclear. The CDR3 runs to 15 residues. Trimming stripped 3 bases from V and 0 bases from J, with 11 bases between. Germline lookup yields CDR1 KGHSH and CDR2 LQKENI. The CDR3 is CASSPDGIMNTEAFF. CDR3 nucleotide sequence: TGTGCCAGCTCACCGGACGGAATCATGAACACTGAAGCTTTCTTT.

This clonotype was seen a handful of times. The chain is built from TRBV3-1 and TRBJ2-1, with D maybe TRBD2 (5 bases). The CDR3 length is 15 residues. Looked up from germline, CDR1 is LGHDT and CDR2 is YNNKEL (reference sequence). Trimming cost V 4 bases and J 6 bases, with 16 bases left between them. The CDR3 protein is CASSRSRGSPNEQFF. In nucleotides, the CDR3 is TGTGCCAGCAGCCGATCCCGGGGTTCCCCCAATGAGCAGTTCTTC.

Many counts were recorded for this clonotype. CDR3 nucleotides: TGCGCCAGCAGCCAAGACAGGGGAAACACCGGGGAGCTGTTTTTT. It specifies CASSQDRGNTGELFF. The chain employs TRBV4-3 and TRBJ2-2; perhaps TRBD1 as D (6 bases). Germline V gene data show CDR1 as LGHNA and CDR2 as YSLEER. CDR3 length: 15 residues. V gave up 0 bases and J gave up 2 bases, with 7 bases separating them.

The chain combines TRBV10-3 with TRBJ2-7; 8 nucleotides match TRBD1. Germline values: CDR1 ENHRY, CDR2 SYGVKD. This CDR3 is 15 amino acids long. V was pared by 1 base and J by 4 bases, with 6 bases of the junction left unmatched. The CDR3 here is CAISEFPGGGYEQYF. In nucleotides, the CDR3 is TGTGCCATCAGTGAGTTTCCAGGGGGCGGGTACGAGCAGTACTTC.

This sequence joins TRBV28 and TRBJ1-2; 7 bases match TRBD1. The germline gives CDR1 MDHEN, CDR2 SYDVKM. The CDR3 covers 15 residues. J gave up 4 bases and V 5 bases, and 10 bases lay outside the gene matches. The DNA for the CDR3 is TGTGCCAGCAGTCCACCCCAGACAGGGTTCTATGGCTACACCTTC. Encoded protein: CASSPPQTGFYGYTF.

The rearrangement joins TRBV6-5 to TRBJ1-6; TRBD1 matches 7 bases. The CDR3 extends over 15 amino acids. V trimming: 6 bases; J trimming: 10 bases; junction bases outside the gene matches: 12. Germline assignment: CDR1 MNHEY and CDR2 SVGAGI. The CDR3 sequence: CASSPRGGGSSPLHF. The CDR3 DNA reads as TGTGCCAGCAGCCCCAGGGGGGGCGGGAGCTCACCCCTCCACTTT.

V is TRBV9 and J is TRBJ1-1; D is possibly TRBD1 (6 bases). The CDR3 is 14 amino acids. V was trimmed by 4 bases and J by 1 base, leaving 11 bases between them. Germline CDR1 SGDLS, CDR2 YYNGEE. The CDR3 loop is CASSLGQSNTEAFF. The CDR3 DNA follows: TGTGCCAGCAGCCTCGGACAGTCGAACACTGAAGCTTTCTTT. The full variable domain, in which reference TRBV9 and TRBJ1-1 provide the parts outside the CDR3, is DSGVTQTPKHLITATGQRVTLRCSPRSGDLSVYWYQQSLDQGLQFLIQYYNGEERAKGNILERFSAQQFPDLHSELNLSSLELGDSALYFCASSLGQSNTEAFFGQGTRLTVV.

This clonotype has only a few counts. This rearrangement joins TRBV12-3 or TRBV12-4 to TRBJ1-2; D gene ambiguous. V was pared by 6 bases and J by 3 bases, with 23 bases between. The CDR3 spans 17 residues. This CDR3 is CASSRRAETLRDYGYTF. The CDR3, as DNA: TGTGCCAGCAGCCGCCGGGCCGAAACCCTACGGGACTATGGCTACACCTTC.